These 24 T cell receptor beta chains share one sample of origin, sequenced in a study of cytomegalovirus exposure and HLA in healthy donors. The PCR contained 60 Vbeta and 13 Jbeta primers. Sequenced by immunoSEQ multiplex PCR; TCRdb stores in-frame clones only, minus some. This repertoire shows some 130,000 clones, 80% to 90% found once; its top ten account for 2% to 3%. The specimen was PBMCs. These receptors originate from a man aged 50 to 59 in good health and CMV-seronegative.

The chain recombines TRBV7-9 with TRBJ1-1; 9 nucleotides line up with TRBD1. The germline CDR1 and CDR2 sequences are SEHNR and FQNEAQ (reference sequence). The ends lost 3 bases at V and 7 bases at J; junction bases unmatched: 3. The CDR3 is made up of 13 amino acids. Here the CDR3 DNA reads TGTGCCAGCAGCTTGCCGGGACAGGGTGAAGCTTTCTTT. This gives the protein CASSLPGQGEAFF.

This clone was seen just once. The CDR3 nucleotides are TGTGCCAGCAGCTTTCGACAGAGGACAGATACGCAGTATTTT. It yields the protein CASSFRQRTDTQYF. The V call is TRBV7-9, the J call TRBJ2-3; TRBD1 might be the D (5 bases). CDR3 length: 14 residues. Trimming left V 3 bases short and J 3 bases short, with 10 bases between. Germline V gene lookup returns CDR1 SEHNR and CDR2 FQNEAQ (reference sequence).

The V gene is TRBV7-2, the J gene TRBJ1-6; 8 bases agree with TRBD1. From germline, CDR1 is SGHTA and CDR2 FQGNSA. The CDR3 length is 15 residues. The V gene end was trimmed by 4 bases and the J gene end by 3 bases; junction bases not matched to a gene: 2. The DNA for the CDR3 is TGTGCCAGCAGCTCGGACAGGGTCTATAATTCACCCCTCCACTTT. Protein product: CASSSDRVYNSPLHF.

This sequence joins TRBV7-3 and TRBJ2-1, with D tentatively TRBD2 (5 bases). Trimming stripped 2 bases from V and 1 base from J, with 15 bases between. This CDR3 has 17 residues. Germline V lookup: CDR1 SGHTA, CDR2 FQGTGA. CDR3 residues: CASSLEGLAGSYNEQFF. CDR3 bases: TGTGCCAGCAGCTTAGAAGGGCTAGCAGGTTCCTACAATGAGCAGTTCTTC. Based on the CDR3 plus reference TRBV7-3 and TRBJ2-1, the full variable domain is GAGVSQTPSNKVTEKGKYVELRCDPISGHTALYWYRQSLGQGPEFLIYFQGTGAADDSGLPNDRFFAVRPEGSVSTLKIQRTERGDSAVYLCASSLEGLAGSYNEQFFGPGTRLTVL.

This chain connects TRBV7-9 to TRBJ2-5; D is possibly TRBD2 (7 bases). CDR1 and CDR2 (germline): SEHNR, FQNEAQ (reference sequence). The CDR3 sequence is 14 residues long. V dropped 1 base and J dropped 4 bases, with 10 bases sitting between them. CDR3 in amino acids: CASSLVGGLETQYF. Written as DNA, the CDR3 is TGTGCCAGCAGCTTAGTCGGGGGGCTAGAGACCCAGTACTTC. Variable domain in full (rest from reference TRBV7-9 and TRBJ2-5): DTGVSQNPRHKITKRGQNVTFRCDPISEHNRLYWYRQTLGQGPEFLTYFQNEAQLEKSRLLSDRFSAERPKGSFSTLEIQRTEQGDSAMYLCASSLVGGLETQYFGPGTRLLVL.

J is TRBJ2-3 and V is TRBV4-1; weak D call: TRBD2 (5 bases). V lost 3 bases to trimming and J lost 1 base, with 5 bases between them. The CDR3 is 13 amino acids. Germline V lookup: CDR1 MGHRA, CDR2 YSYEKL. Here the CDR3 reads CASSHGGTDTQYF. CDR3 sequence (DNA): TGCGCCAGCAGCCACGGGGGCACAGATACGCAGTATTTT.

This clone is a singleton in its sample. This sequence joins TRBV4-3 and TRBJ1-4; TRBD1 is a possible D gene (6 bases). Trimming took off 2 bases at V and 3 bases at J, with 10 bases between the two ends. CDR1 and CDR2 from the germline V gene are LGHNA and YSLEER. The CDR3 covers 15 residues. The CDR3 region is CASSQIRGPNEKLFF. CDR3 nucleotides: TGCGCCAGCAGCCAAATCAGGGGTCCTAATGAAAAACTGTTTTTT.

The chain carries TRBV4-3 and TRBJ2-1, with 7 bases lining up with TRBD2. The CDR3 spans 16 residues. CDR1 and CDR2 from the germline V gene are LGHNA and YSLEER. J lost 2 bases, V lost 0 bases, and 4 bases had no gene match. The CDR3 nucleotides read TGCGCCAGCAGCCAAGATGGGGGAGGGGCCTACAATGAGCAGTTCTTC. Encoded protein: CASSQDGGGAYNEQFF.

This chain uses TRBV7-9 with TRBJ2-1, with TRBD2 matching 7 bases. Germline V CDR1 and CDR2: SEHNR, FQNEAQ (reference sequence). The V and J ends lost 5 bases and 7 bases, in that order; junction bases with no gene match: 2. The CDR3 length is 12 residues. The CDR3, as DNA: TGTGCCAGCAGCCTCGGGAGGAATGAGCAGTTCTTC. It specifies CASSLGRNEQFF.

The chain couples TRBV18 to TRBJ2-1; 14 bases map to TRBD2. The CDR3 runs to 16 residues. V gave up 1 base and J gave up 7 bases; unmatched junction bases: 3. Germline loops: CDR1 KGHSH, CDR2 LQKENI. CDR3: CASSPRLAGGINEQFF. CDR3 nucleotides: TGTGCCAGCTCACCACGACTAGCGGGGGGGATAAATGAGCAGTTCTTC.

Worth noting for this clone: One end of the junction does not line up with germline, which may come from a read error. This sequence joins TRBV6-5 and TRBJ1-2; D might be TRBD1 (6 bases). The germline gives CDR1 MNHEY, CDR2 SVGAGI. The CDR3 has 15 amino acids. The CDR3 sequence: CASSYSTDSHYGYPF. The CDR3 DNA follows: TGTGCCAGCAGTTACTCGACGGACAGTCACTATGGCTACCCCTTC.

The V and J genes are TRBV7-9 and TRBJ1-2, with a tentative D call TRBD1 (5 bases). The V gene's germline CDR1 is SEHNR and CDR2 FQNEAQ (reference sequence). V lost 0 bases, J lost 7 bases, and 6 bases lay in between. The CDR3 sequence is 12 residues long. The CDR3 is CASSLAGVGYTF. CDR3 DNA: TGTGCCAGCAGCTTAGCAGGGGTTGGCTACACCTTC.

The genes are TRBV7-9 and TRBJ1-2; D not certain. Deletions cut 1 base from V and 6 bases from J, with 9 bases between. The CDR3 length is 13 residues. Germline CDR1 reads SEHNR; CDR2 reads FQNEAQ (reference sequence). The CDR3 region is CASSLVYADGYTF. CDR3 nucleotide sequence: TGTGCCAGCAGCTTAGTATACGCAGATGGCTACACCTTC.

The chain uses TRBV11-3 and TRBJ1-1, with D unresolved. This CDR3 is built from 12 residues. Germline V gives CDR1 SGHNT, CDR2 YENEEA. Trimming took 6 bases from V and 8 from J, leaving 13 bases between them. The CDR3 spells CASSQYPGEAFF. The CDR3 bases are TGTGCCAGCAGTCAATACCCGGGAGAAGCTTTCTTT.

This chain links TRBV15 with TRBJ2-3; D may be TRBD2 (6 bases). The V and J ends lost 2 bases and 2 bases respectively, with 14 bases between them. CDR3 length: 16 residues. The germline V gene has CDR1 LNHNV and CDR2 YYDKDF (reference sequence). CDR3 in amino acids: CATSRPGTDSTDTQYF. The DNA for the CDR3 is TGTGCCACCAGCAGACCCGGGACTGACTCCACAGATACGCAGTATTTT.

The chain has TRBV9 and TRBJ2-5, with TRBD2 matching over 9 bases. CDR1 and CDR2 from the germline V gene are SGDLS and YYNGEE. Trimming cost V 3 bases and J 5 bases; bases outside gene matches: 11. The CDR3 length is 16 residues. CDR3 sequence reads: CASSGKAGGPGETQYF. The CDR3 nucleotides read TGTGCCAGCAGCGGTAAAGCGGGGGGTCCGGGGGAGACCCAGTACTTC.

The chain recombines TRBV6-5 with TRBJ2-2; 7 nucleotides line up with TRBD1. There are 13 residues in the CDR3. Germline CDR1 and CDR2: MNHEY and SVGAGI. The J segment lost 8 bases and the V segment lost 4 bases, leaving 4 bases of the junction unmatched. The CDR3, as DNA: TGTGCCAGCAGTTGGACAGGTCAGGGGGAGCTGTTTTTT. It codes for CASSWTGQGELFF.

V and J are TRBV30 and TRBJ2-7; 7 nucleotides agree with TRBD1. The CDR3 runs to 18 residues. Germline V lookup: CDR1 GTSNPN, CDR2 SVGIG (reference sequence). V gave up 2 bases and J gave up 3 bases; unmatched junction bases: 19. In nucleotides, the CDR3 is TGTGCCTGGAGTCCCCTCAACAGGGGTTTAAGGACGAACTACGAGCAGTACTTC. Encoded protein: CAWSPLNRGLRTNYEQYF.

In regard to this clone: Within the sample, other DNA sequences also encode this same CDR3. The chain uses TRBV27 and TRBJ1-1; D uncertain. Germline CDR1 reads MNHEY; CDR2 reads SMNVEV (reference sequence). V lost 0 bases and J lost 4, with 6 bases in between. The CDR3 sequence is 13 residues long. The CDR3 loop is CASSLSRSTEAFF. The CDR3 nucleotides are TGTGCCAGCAGTTTATCACGTAGCACTGAAGCTTTCTTT.

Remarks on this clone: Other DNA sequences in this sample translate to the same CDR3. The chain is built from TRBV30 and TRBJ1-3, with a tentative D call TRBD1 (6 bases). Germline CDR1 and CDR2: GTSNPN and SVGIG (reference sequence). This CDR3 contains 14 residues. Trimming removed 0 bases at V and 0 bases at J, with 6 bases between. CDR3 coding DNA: TGTGCCTGGAGTGTAGGGGGCTCTGGAAACACCATATATTTT. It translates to CAWSVGGSGNTIYF.

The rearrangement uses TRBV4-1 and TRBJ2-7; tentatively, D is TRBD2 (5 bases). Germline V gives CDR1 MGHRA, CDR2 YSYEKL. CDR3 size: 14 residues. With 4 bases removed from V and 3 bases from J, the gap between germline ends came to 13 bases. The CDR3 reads CASSLGAQDYEQYF. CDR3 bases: TGCGCCAGCAGCCTGGGAGCCCAAGACTACGAGCAGTACTTC.

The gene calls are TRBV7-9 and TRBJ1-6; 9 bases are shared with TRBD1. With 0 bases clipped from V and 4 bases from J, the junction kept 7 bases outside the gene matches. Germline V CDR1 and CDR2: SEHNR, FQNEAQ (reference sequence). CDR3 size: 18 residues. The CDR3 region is CASSLAPGQGEYNSPLHF. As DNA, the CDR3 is TGTGCCAGCAGCTTAGCCCCGGGACAGGGAGAATATAATTCACCCCTCCACTTT.

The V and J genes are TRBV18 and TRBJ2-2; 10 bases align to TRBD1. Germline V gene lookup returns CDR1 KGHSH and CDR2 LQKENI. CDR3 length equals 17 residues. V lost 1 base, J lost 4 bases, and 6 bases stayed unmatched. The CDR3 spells CASSPLDRGLRTGELFF. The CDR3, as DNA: TGTGCCAGCTCACCACTCGACAGGGGGCTTCGCACCGGGGAGCTGTTTTTT.

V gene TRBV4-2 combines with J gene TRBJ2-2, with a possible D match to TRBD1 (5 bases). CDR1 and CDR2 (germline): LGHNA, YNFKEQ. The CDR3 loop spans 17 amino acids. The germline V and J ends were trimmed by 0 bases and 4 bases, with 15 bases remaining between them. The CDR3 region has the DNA TGTGCCAGCAGCCAAGAACCCACAGGTTCGGGCACCGGGGAGCTGTTTTTT. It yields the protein CASSQEPTGSGTGELFF.